The next 25 T cell receptor beta chains were all read from a single sample in a study of metastatic and nonmetastatic thyroid tumors. TCRdb reprocessed the PCR reads using MiXCR. The sample contains about 34,000 clones, roughly 36% of which appear only once. All patients were untreated before thyroid surgery. The sample was tumor tissue. The origin of the receptors is a female donor with papillary thyroid cancer or a benign thyroid nodule (not recorded which). Some clones in this sample may be carry-over from other donors' samples.

This clone was detected only a few times. The chain joins TRBV7-4 to TRBJ2-1, with a possible D match to TRBD1 (10 bases). The CDR3 loop spans 20 amino acids. Germline V gives CDR1 SGHVT, CDR2 SQSDAQ. Trimming removed 5 bases at V and 4 bases at J, with 30 bases between. CDR3 sequence (DNA): TGTGCCAGCAGCCCTGGGACAGGGGCGGGAGGGCCCCTTGGGTACAATGAGCAGTTCTTC. This gives the protein CASSPGTGAGGPLGYNEQFF.

The chain uses TRBV3-1 and TRBJ2-3; 11 bases are a match to TRBD2. From germline, CDR1 is LGHDT and CDR2 YNNKEL (reference sequence). This CDR3 comprises 16 residues. V shed 1 base, J shed 1 base, and the junction held 1 base outside the gene matches. Here the CDR3 DNA reads TGTGCCAGCAGCCAAGGGGGACTAGCGGGCACAGATACGCAGTATTTT. Its translation: CASSQGGLAGTDTQYF.

This chain connects TRBV30 to TRBJ2-3; the match to TRBD2 covers 10 bases. Germline values: CDR1 GTSNPN, CDR2 SVGIG (reference sequence). This CDR3 comprises 16 residues. V lost 2 bases to trimming and J lost 5 bases; unmatched junction nucleotides: 10. The CDR3 nucleotides are TGTGCCTGGAGTTTCGGGACTAGCGTAAAAGGAGATACGCAGTATTTT. Amino acid sequence: CAWSFGTSVKGDTQYF.

This chain connects TRBV20-1 to TRBJ2-3; 9 nucleotides match TRBD1. The V segment lost 0 bases and the J segment 2 bases; nucleotides outside the gene matches: 3. Per the germline V gene, CDR1 is DFQATT and CDR2 is SNEGSKA (reference sequence). The CDR3 runs 15 residues. The CDR3, as DNA: TGCAGTGCTAGAGACGGGACAGGGAACACAGATACGCAGTATTTT. Translation: CSARDGTGNTDTQYF.

The rearrangement joins TRBV19 to TRBJ2-1; 11 bases map to TRBD2. This CDR3 comprises 13 residues. The V and J ends lost 6 bases and 13 bases, in that order; junction bases with no gene match: 8. The germline gives CDR1 LNHDA, CDR2 SQIVND (reference sequence). The CDR3 loop reads CASSAGTSGTQFF. The CDR3 nucleotides are TGTGCCAGTAGCGCCGGGACTAGCGGAACTCAGTTCTTC.

This chain connects TRBV19 to TRBJ2-5; TRBD1 might be the D (5 bases). The CDR3 consists of 12 residues. Trimming stripped 4 bases from V and 10 bases from J, with 13 bases between. Germline values: CDR1 LNHDA, CDR2 SQIVND (reference sequence). The CDR3, as DNA: TGTGCCAGTAGTACCCTCGGGCAGGGCCAGTACTTC. It is translated as CASSTLGQGQYF.

The chain employs TRBV3-1 and TRBJ2-7; possibly TRBD2 for D (6 bases). Trimming cost V 2 bases and J 12 bases, with 32 bases left between them. The germline gives CDR1 LGHDT, CDR2 YNNKEL (reference sequence). The CDR3 spans 18 residues. CDR3 loop: CASSQYVPRVHPSGEGYF. The CDR3 DNA follows: TGTGCCAGCAGCCAATACGTCCCGAGAGTCCACCCCTCGGGAGAGGGGTACTTC.

This clone was picked up a small number of times. V and J are TRBV6-1 and TRBJ2-7; no reliable D call. With 4 bases removed from V and 3 bases from J, the gap between germline ends came to 10 bases. The CDR3 totals 13 residues. CDR1 and CDR2 from the germline V gene are MNHNS and SASEGT. CDR3 in DNA: TGTGCCAGCAGTGTTGAGCTCAACTACGAGCAGTACTTC. Translation: CASSVELNYEQYF.

This clone was found many times. This chain links TRBV19 with TRBJ1-5; no clear D. Germline CDR1 and CDR2: LNHDA and SQIVND (reference sequence). This CDR3 spans 13 amino acids. V was trimmed by 3 bases and J by 9 bases, leaving 12 bases between them. CDR3 amino acids: CASSMGHARPQHF. The DNA for the CDR3 is TGTGCCAGTAGTATGGGTCATGCTCGGCCCCAGCATTTT.

A few counts support this clone. V and J are TRBV6-2 or TRBV6-3 and TRBJ1-3, with no clear D. Germline assignment: CDR1 MNHEY and CDR2 SVGEGT. The CDR3 runs to 12 residues. The germline V and J ends were trimmed by 6 bases and 6 bases, with 9 bases remaining between them. As DNA, the CDR3 is TGTGCCAGCAGACAGTCAGAAAACACCATATATTTT. Protein: CASRQSENTIYF.

This chain connects TRBV11-2 to TRBJ1-3; 11 bases match TRBD1. After removal of 5 bases from V and 0 bases from J, the junction contained 9 bases not matched to a gene. This CDR3 is built from 18 residues. CDR1 and CDR2 (germline): SGHAT, FQNNGV. DNA of the CDR3: TGTGCCAGCAGCGAATGGACAGGGGGCAGTTACTCTGGAAACACCATATATTTT. It is translated as CASSEWTGGSYSGNTIYF.

The rearrangement joins TRBV5-1 to TRBJ2-3; possible D gene TRBD2, 6 bases. This CDR3 spans 15 amino acids. The germline V and J ends were trimmed by 0 bases and 4 bases, with 12 bases remaining between them. Germline V gene sequence: CDR1 SGHRS, CDR2 YFSETQ. Written as DNA, the CDR3 is TGCGCCAGCAGCTTGGGGGGACTGACGGCAGATACGCAGTATTTT. The encoded protein is CASSLGGLTADTQYF.

This chain joins TRBV7-3 and TRBJ2-3; TRBD2 matches at 11 bases. Germline V lookup: CDR1 SGHTA, CDR2 FQGTGA. Trimming cost V 1 base and J 3 bases; bases outside gene matches: 6. The CDR3 consists of 17 residues. The chain's CDR3 is CASSLKVSSGRTDTQYF. The CDR3 coding sequence is TGTGCCAGCAGCTTAAAAGTGTCTAGCGGGAGGACAGATACGCAGTATTTT.

The chain joins TRBV12-3 or TRBV12-4 to TRBJ2-7, with 7 positions matching TRBD1. With V trimmed by 3 bases and J by 5 bases, 7 bases remained unmatched. The CDR3 extends over 14 amino acids. CDR3 coding DNA: TGTGCCAGCAGTTTCCCGACAGGGTTCGACGAGCAGTACTTC. Residues: CASSFPTGFDEQYF.

The chain uses TRBV5-1 and TRBJ2-6; a weak D match, TRBD1 (6 bases). CDR3 length equals 19 residues. Between the trimmed V and J ends, which lost 3 bases and 0 bases, there was a span of 19 bases. Germline V lookup: CDR1 SGHRS, CDR2 YFSETQ. CDR3 bases: TGCGCCAGCAGCTGGGCCGACAGGAAATTCTTCTCTGGGGCCAACGTCCTGACTTTC. This encodes CASSWADRKFFSGANVLTF. Full variable domain (remainder filled in from reference TRBV5-1 and TRBJ2-6): KAGVTQTPRYLIKTRGQQVTLSCSPISGHRSVSWYQQTPGQGLQFLFEYFSETQRNKGNFPGRFSGRQFSNSRSEMNVSTLELGDSALYLCASSWADRKFFSGANVLTFGAGSRLTVL.

As regards this clone: Within the sample, other DNA sequences also encode this same CDR3. The CDR3 DNA is TGTGCCAGCAGTTACGTGGGACTAGCGGGAGTACGAACCGGGGAGCTGTTTTTT. Translating gives CASSYVGLAGVRTGELFF. The V call is TRBV6-2 or TRBV6-3, the J call TRBJ2-2; 14 positions match TRBD2. J was trimmed by 5 bases and V by 2 bases; bases with no gene match: 7. The germline V gene encodes CDR1 MNHEY and CDR2 SVGEGT. The CDR3 runs 18 residues.

Sample share makes this clone medium-sized (0.01 to 0.1%). Other DNA variants within this sample encode the same CDR3. This chain connects TRBV5-1 to TRBJ2-7, with a possible D match to TRBD1 (5 bases). Trimming stripped 5 bases from V and 3 bases from J, with 6 bases between. Germline V lookup: CDR1 SGHRS, CDR2 YFSETQ. This CDR3 region has 11 residues. The CDR3 sequence is CASRQGYEQYF. The CDR3 DNA reads TGCGCCAGCAGGCAGGGCTACGAGCAGTACTTC.

V usage is TRBV28 and J usage is TRBJ2-5; 9 positions agree with TRBD1. This CDR3 spans 16 amino acids. Germline CDR1 and CDR2: MDHEN and SYDVKM. V lost 1 base and J lost 5; bases outside the gene matches: 8. CDR3 loop: CASSLSQGARVETQYF. CDR3 nucleotides: TGTGCCAGCAGTTTATCACAGGGGGCGCGTGTGGAGACCCAGTACTTC.

The chain is built from TRBV2 and TRBJ1-2, with D unresolved. The CDR3 runs to 14 residues. Germline V CDR1 and CDR2: SNHLY, FYNNEI. Trimming removed 2 bases at V and 4 bases at J, with 11 bases between. Here the CDR3 DNA reads TGTGCCAGCAGTGAAAAGGGAAATGGCTATGGCTACACCTTC. Its translation: CASSEKGNGYGYTF.

This clone was recorded a few times. The rearrangement uses TRBV12-3 or TRBV12-4 and TRBJ2-3; D is possibly TRBD2 (6 bases). V shed 6 bases and J shed 4 bases, with 17 bases lying between them. This CDR3 is built from 15 residues. CDR3 loop: CASSAGPRNADTQYF. CDR3 in DNA: TGTGCCAGCAGCGCGGGACCCCGGAATGCAGATACGCAGTATTTT.

This clone was counted at least ten times. The chain combines TRBV6-5 with TRBJ2-1; D unclear. The CDR3 has 12 amino acids. In germline, CDR1 is MNHEY, CDR2 SVGAGI. Trimming cost V 2 bases and J 9 bases, with 8 bases left between them. This CDR3 is CASSYKGGEQFF. In nucleotides, the CDR3 is TGTGCCAGCAGTTACAAAGGTGGTGAGCAGTTCTTC.

The chain combines TRBV7-6 with TRBJ2-3; TRBD2 matches 11 bases. The CDR3 extends over 19 amino acids. Trimming at V came to 5 bases and at J to 0 bases, leaving 13 bases not matched to a gene. Looked up from germline, CDR1 is SGHVS and CDR2 is FNYEAQ. CDR3: CASSPQVALAGASTDTQYF. In nucleotides, the CDR3 is TGTGCCAGCAGCCCCCAAGTTGCACTAGCGGGGGCTAGCACAGATACGCAGTATTTT.

This clone has only a few counts. The chain recombines TRBV2 with TRBJ2-1; 7 nucleotides line up with TRBD2. Trimming took 1 base from V and 8 from J; bases not matched to a gene: 2. The CDR3 has 13 residues. Looked up from germline, CDR1 is SNHLY and CDR2 is FYNNEI. The CDR3 DNA follows: TGTGCCAGCAGTGAAGGTCTAGCGGATGAGCAGTTCTTC. This encodes CASSEGLADEQFF. Variable domain in full (rest from reference TRBV2 and TRBJ2-1): EPEVTQTPSHQVTQMGQEVILRCVPISNHLYFYWYRQILGQKVEFLVSFYNNEISEKSEIFDDQFSVERPDGSNFTLKIRSTKLEDSAMYFCASSEGLADEQFFGPGTRLTVL.

This clone turned up a few times. The gene calls are TRBV12-3 or TRBV12-4 and TRBJ2-7, with 7 positions matching TRBD2. V was pared by 6 bases and J by 12 bases, with 11 bases of the junction left unmatched. The CDR3 contains 12 residues. CDR3 region: CASSLPPGLRYF. The DNA for the CDR3 is TGTGCCAGCAGCCTCCCCCCGGGACTACGGTACTTC.

This clone was counted ten times or more. V usage is TRBV6-4 and J usage is TRBJ2-5, with D uncertain. CDR3 length: 15 amino acids. The germline gives CDR1 MRHNA, CDR2 SNTAGT. The germline V and J ends were trimmed by 3 bases and 0 bases, with 11 bases remaining between them. The chain's CDR3 is CASSEGKADQETQYF. In DNA form, the CDR3 reads TGTGCCAGCAGTGAAGGAAAGGCAGACCAAGAGACCCAGTACTTC.